These T cell receptor beta chains were read from a single sample in a study of cytomegalovirus exposure and HLA in healthy donors. TCRdb's table, derived via immunoSEQ multiplex PCR, lists solely in-frame clones and lacks some. The table shows some 160,000 clones, with 79% occurring only once. Sequencing was performed on PBMCs. The receptors shown here come from a woman in her 40s in good health and CMV-seronegative. CDR3s include the opening cysteine and the closing phenylalanine or tryptophan. The D gene is left open where the match is weak. Clone size is shown for a subset of rows, as once, few, many or a class of expanded clone.

NA,TRBJ1-2,NA,14,TRBV29-1,TGCAGCGTTGAAGAATTTCAGGGTACGGGTGGCTACACCTTC,CSVEEFQGTGGYTF
NA,TRBJ2-1,NA,17,TRBV4-1,TGCGCCAGCAGCCAAGAACGAGCGGCGAGCTCCTACAATGAGCAGTTCTTC,CASSQERAASSYNEQFF
NA,TRBJ2-7,NA,13,TRBV28,TGTGCCAGCACCGCCCCCCCGGGTTACGAGCAGTACTTC,CASTAPPGYEQYF
NA,TRBJ2-3,NA,11,TRBV6-1,TGTGCCAGCAAGGGGGGGGATACGCAGTATTTT,CASKGGDTQYF
NA,TRBJ2-5,few,13,TRBV5-6,TGTGCCAGCAGCTTGGATACTAAAGAGACCCAGTACTTC,CASSLDTKETQYF
TRBD1,TRBJ2-1,NA,20,TRBV4-2,TGTGCCAGCAGCCAAGCCTCCCACAGGGGCCGCCTAAGCTCCTACAATGAGCAGTTCTTC,CASSQASHRGRLSSYNEQFF
TRBD1,TRBJ1-1,NA,15,TRBV11-2,TGTGCCAGCAGCTCCCCGCAGGGGGCGGCCACTGAAGCTTTCTTT,CASSSPQGAATEAFF
NA,TRBJ1-1,NA,15,TRBV5-6,TGTGCCAGCAGAACCGGTGGGGGGATGAACACTGAAGCTTTCTTT,CASRTGGGMNTEAFF
NA,TRBJ2-3,NA,12,TRBV9,TGTGCCAGCAGCGTAGCTACAGATACGCAGTATTTT,CASSVATDTQYF
NA,TRBJ1-1,NA,13,TRBV5-4,TGTGCCAGCAGCTTGGACAGGGTGGCTGAAGCTTTCTTT,CASSLDRVAEAFF
TRBD1,TRBJ1-2,NA,15,TRBV5-8,TGTGCCAGCAGCTCAACAGGGGCGAGAAACTATGGCTACACCTTC,CASSSTGARNYGYTF
NA,TRBJ2-2,NA,12,TRBV4-1,TGCGCCAGCAACAGCTACACCGGGGAGCTGTTTTTT,CASNSYTGELFF
NA,TRBJ1-2,NA,13,TRBV10-1,TGCGCCACCCAGCGGGGGGCCAACTATGGCTACACCTTC,CATQRGANYGYTF
TRBD2,TRBJ2-7,NA,13,TRBV5-1,TGCGCCAGCAGTTGGGGGGGTTTCTACGAGCAGTACTTC,CASSWGGFYEQYF
NA,TRBJ2-7,NA,16,TRBV5-1,TGCGCCAGCAGCCGGGGTGGCAGCACCAGCTCCTACGAGCAGTACTTC,CASSRGGSTSSYEQYF
NA,TRBJ2-1,NA,14,TRBV5-6,TGTGCCAGCAGCGGCACGGGACTCCACAATGAGCAGTTCTTC,CASSGTGLHNEQFF
TRBD1,TRBJ2-7,NA,16,TRBV5-6,TGTGCCAGCAGCGGCTTAAACGACAGGGGGGGACGGGAGCAGTACTTC,CASSGLNDRGGREQYF
TRBD1,TRBJ2-7,NA,14,TRBV5-1,TGCGCCAGCAGCTTGGCCGGGACAGGTAACGAGCAGTACTTC,CASSLAGTGNEQYF
NA,TRBJ1-6,NA,13,TRBV2,TGTGCCAGCAGGGCGGACAGCCGTTCACCCCTCCACTTT,CASRADSRSPLHF
TRBD1,TRBJ1-1,NA,13,TRBV7-2,TGTGCCAGCAGCCTTGGGACAGGGGGCCAAGCTTTCTTT,CASSLGTGGQAFF